These 25 T cell receptor beta chains came from one sample sequenced in a study of identical twins. In TCRdb, the 5' RACE reads were re-called with MiXCR into one record per CDR3 protein. The repertoire holds 1,800,000 or so distinct CDR3 sequences, with less than 40% as singletons. The sample taken for sequencing was cord blood. These receptors all stem from a newborn girl in good health.

This chain uses TRBV12-3 or TRBV12-4 with TRBJ1-3, with D hard to call. The V gene lost 5 bases and the J gene lost 4 bases, with 21 bases spanning the gap. The CDR3 has 17 amino acids. Here the CDR3 reads CASSPLPSGPGGNTIYF. The CDR3 nucleotides are TGTGCCAGCAGTCCCCTACCAAGTGGTCCAGGCGGAAACACCATATATTTT.

This clonotype was observed a few times. J is TRBJ2-7 and V is TRBV28; 10 nucleotides match TRBD2. After removal of 4 bases from V and 1 base from J, the junction contained 10 bases not matched to a gene. Germline CDR1 is MDHEN and CDR2 is SYDVKM. The length of the CDR3 is 17 residues. In DNA form, the CDR3 reads TGTGCCAGCAGTTACCACCACCTTAGCGGGAGGTCCTACGAGCAGTACTTC. Amino acids: CASSYHHLSGRSYEQYF.

The genes are TRBV4-1 and TRBJ2-3; no firm D call. Trimming removed 5 bases from V and 1 base from J, with 10 bases in between. The CDR3 is 14 amino acids. CDR1 is MGHRA and CDR2 is YSYEKL in the germline V gene. DNA of the CDR3: TGCGCCAGCAGCTCCTTATCTGGCACAGATACGCAGTATTTT. Its protein product is CASSSLSGTDTQYF.

The sample holds one count of this clonotype. The chain uses TRBV28 and TRBJ2-1; 10 nucleotides match TRBD2. The DNA matches TRBJ2-7 better at its end, which makes the J call doubtful. The CDR3 has 16 amino acids. Germline V gene lookup returns CDR1 MDHEN and CDR2 SYDVKM. The CDR3 bases are TGTGCCAGCAGTCCATTGATTAGCGGGAGGTTTAATGAGCAGTACTTC. This encodes CASSPLISGRFNEQYF.

The gene calls are TRBV27 and TRBJ1-2; D is unclear. The V end lost 5 bases, the J end lost 3 bases, and 19 bases lay between the germline ends. CDR3 size: 16 residues. Per the germline V gene, CDR1 is MNHEY and CDR2 is SMNVEV (reference sequence). CDR3 residues: CASSHMARGPDYGYTF. Written as DNA, the CDR3 is TGTGCCAGCAGTCATATGGCCCGTGGCCCGGACTATGGCTACACCTTC.

The rearrangement joins TRBV30 to TRBJ2-5; D perhaps matches TRBD2 (5 bases). The V end was cut by 3 bases, the J end by 2 bases, with 10 bases between. CDR1 and CDR2 (germline): GTSNPN, SVGIG (reference sequence). This CDR3 region has 13 residues. The CDR3 region has the DNA TGTGCCTGGAGCCCGGGATCACAAGAGACCCAGTACTTC. It is translated as CAWSPGSQETQYF.

The chain recombines TRBV4-1 with TRBJ2-1; TRBD2 aligns across 11 bases. Germline values: CDR1 MGHRA, CDR2 YSYEKL. This CDR3 is 17 amino acids long. The V and J ends lost 4 bases and 8 bases, in that order; junction bases with no gene match: 13. For the CDR3, the DNA is TGCGCCAGCAGCCCAGATACTGCCGGGACTAGCGGTTATGAGCAGTTCTTC. It translates to CASSPDTAGTSGYEQFF.

This chain connects TRBV20-1 to TRBJ2-1; 9 nucleotides align to TRBD2. The CDR3 runs to 14 residues. Germline V gives CDR1 DFQATT, CDR2 SNEGSKA (reference sequence). After removal of 6 bases from V and 5 bases from J, the junction contained 8 bases not matched to a gene. The CDR3 DNA sequence: TGCAGTGCCATAGGGCGGGGGGGCAACAATGAGCAGTTCTTC. This sequence encodes CSAIGRGGNNEQFF.

This clonotype was seen repeatedly, ten times or more. The V gene is TRBV7-8, the J gene TRBJ2-7, with 10 positions matching TRBD2. This CDR3 comprises 13 residues. Germline loops: CDR1 SGHVS, CDR2 FQNEAQ. J lost 3 bases, V lost 4 bases, and 0 bases had no gene match. The CDR3 DNA reads as TGTGCCAGCAGCTCTAGCGGGAGCTACGAGCAGTACTTC. Protein: CASSSSGSYEQYF.

The chain uses TRBV5-1 and TRBJ2-7; D possibly corresponds to TRBD2 (6 bases). V gave up 0 bases and J gave up 2 bases, with 12 bases separating them. The length of the CDR3 is 15 residues. The germline V gene encodes CDR1 SGHRS and CDR2 YFSETQ. The CDR3 DNA sequence: TGCGCCAGCAGCTTGGCGGGGGACGTAACCTACGAGCAGTACTTC. Encoded protein: CASSLAGDVTYEQYF.

This clonotype was detected only a few times. V and J are TRBV5-1 and TRBJ2-7; possible D gene TRBD2, 6 bases. Trimming stripped 0 bases from V and 2 bases from J, with 12 bases between. CDR1 is SGHRS, CDR2 YFSETQ, per germline. The CDR3 length is 15 residues. The CDR3, as DNA: TGCGCCAGCAGCTTGGAGGGACTCCCCACCTACGAGCAGTACTTC. This codes for CASSLEGLPTYEQYF.

CDR3 sequence reads: CASSLAGGLVGPYNEQFF. CDR3 DNA: TGCGCCAGCAGCTTGGCGGGGGGTCTAGTTGGGCCCTACAATGAGCAGTTCTTC. V gene TRBV5-1 combines with J gene TRBJ2-1, with 7 bases matching TRBD2. Per germline, CDR1 SGHRS and CDR2 YFSETQ. V lost 0 bases to trimming and J lost 2 bases; unmatched junction nucleotides: 11. The CDR3 is made up of 18 amino acids.

The genes are TRBV29-1 and TRBJ2-3; 9 positions match TRBD2. CDR3 length: 13 amino acids. Germline CDR1 and CDR2: SQVTM and ANQGSEA. V shed 7 bases, J shed 4 bases, and the junction held 6 bases outside the gene matches. CDR3: CSAVSGSPDTQYF. In DNA, the CDR3 is TGCAGCGCAGTTAGCGGGAGTCCAGATACGCAGTATTTT.

The chain employs TRBV7-9 and TRBJ2-5; TRBD1 agrees at 9 bases. Trimming took 2 bases from V and 7 from J; bases not matched to a gene: 17. The CDR3 has 18 residues. The V gene's germline CDR1 is SEHNR and CDR2 FQNEAQ (reference sequence). The CDR3, as DNA: TGTGCCAGCAGCTTAAGCCTGACCCGGGACAGGGCTCCAAGGACCCAGTACTTC. Protein product: CASSLSLTRDRAPRTQYF. The entire variable domain, with the rest obtained from reference TRBV7-9 and TRBJ2-5, is as follows: DTGVSQNPRHKITKRGQNVTFRCDPISEHNRLYWYRQTLGQGPEFLTYFQNEAQLEKSRLLSDRFSAERPKGSFSTLEIQRTEQGDSAMYLCASSLSLTRDRAPRTQYFGPGTRLLVL.

This clonotype was detected only a few times. V usage is TRBV24-1 and J usage is TRBJ2-4, with D perhaps TRBD1 or TRBD2 (5 bases each). The V end was cut by 1 base, the J end by 0 bases, with 12 bases between. The CDR3 is 17 amino acids. Germline V CDR1 and CDR2: KGHDR, SFDVKD. CDR3 region: CATSDFEGRLAKNIQYF. The CDR3 DNA follows: TGTGCCACCAGTGATTTTGAGGGGCGCCTAGCCAAAAACATTCAGTACTTC.

This chain joins TRBV27 and TRBJ2-7; 10 bases are a match to TRBD1. Germline V gene data show CDR1 as MNHEY and CDR2 as SMNVEV (reference sequence). There are 15 residues in the CDR3. Germline trimming cut 6 bases from V and 2 bases from J; bases unmatched to any gene: 7. The CDR3 sequence is CASRRGQGSTYEQYF. DNA of the CDR3: TGTGCCAGCAGAAGGGGACAGGGGTCCACCTACGAGCAGTACTTC.

This clonotype occurred a few times. One end of the junction varies from germline; a read error may be responsible. This sequence joins TRBV7-7 and TRBJ2-1; 7 positions agree with TRBD2. With the DNA end fitting TRBJ2-7 better, the J assignment may be wrong. The CDR3 runs 21 residues. Germline CDR1 is SSHAT and CDR2 is FNYEAQ (reference sequence). The CDR3 reads CASIATGDSGSLSCSYNEQYF. The CDR3 DNA sequence: TGTGCTAGCATCGCCACGGGGGATAGCGGGTCCCTTTCATGCTCCTACAATGAGCAGTACTTC.

V gene TRBV2 combines with J gene TRBJ1-5; no firm D call. Trimming removed 3 bases at V and 1 base at J, with 10 bases between. The CDR3 sequence is 15 residues long. The germline V gene encodes CDR1 SNHLY and CDR2 FYNNEI. The CDR3 is CASSEGVRSNQPQHF. The CDR3, as DNA: TGTGCCAGCAGTGAGGGCGTTAGGAGCAATCAGCCCCAGCATTTT.

This chain connects TRBV4-2 to TRBJ1-2; the match to TRBD1 covers 7 bases. V dropped 2 bases and J dropped 7; count of bases not matched to a gene: 4. The CDR3 runs 13 residues. Germline V gene lookup returns CDR1 LGHNA and CDR2 YNFKEQ. For the CDR3, the DNA is TGTGCCAGCAGCCAATCAGACAGGGCTGGCTACACCTTC. Translated: CASSQSDRAGYTF.

This CDR3 reads CASNWLGDTEAFF. The DNA of the CDR3 is TGTGCCAGCAATTGGTTGGGGGACACTGAAGCTTTCTTT. The V and J genes are TRBV12-3 or TRBV12-4 and TRBJ1-1; weak D call: TRBD1 (5 bases). The CDR3 runs to 13 residues. Trimming cost V 7 bases and J 3 bases, with 12 bases left between them.

The rearrangement uses TRBV7-8 and TRBJ2-5, with no clear D. V gave up 6 bases and J gave up 1 base, with 9 bases separating them. Germline assignment: CDR1 SGHVS and CDR2 FQNEAQ. The CDR3 contains 13 residues. The CDR3 is CASRRRLQETQYF. DNA of the CDR3: TGTGCCAGCAGACGGCGTCTCCAAGAGACCCAGTACTTC.

Regarding this clonotype: Given a much more abundant clone one base away, this may be a read error. In nucleotides, the CDR3 is TGTGCCTGGAGTGTACTCTATGGCTGCACCTTC. This gives the protein CAWSVLYGCTF. The gene calls are TRBV30 and TRBJ1-2; unclear D gene. This CDR3 is 11 amino acids long. The germline gives CDR1 GTSNPN, CDR2 SVGIG (reference sequence).

The rearrangement links TRBV7-9 to TRBJ2-1, with 15 bases fitting TRBD2. With V trimmed by 4 bases and J by 7 bases, 5 bases remained unmatched. The CDR3 loop spans 16 amino acids. Per germline, CDR1 SEHNR and CDR2 FQNEAQ (reference sequence). The DNA of the CDR3 is TGTGCCAGCAGCTGGACTAGCGGGGGGGCCTCGAATGAGCAGTTCTTC. Translated: CASSWTSGGASNEQFF.

The rearrangement joins TRBV7-9 to TRBJ1-2; TRBD1 aligns across 8 bases. The germline CDR1 and CDR2 sequences are SEHNR and FQNEAQ (reference sequence). The CDR3 runs 14 residues. Trimming took 8 bases from V and 2 from J; bases not matched to a gene: 7. CDR3 loop: CASGIQGVNYGYTF. Here the CDR3 DNA reads TGTGCCAGCGGGATACAGGGGGTAAACTATGGCTACACCTTC.

The chain links TRBV7-9 to TRBJ2-5, with D possibly being TRBD1 or TRBD2 (5 bases each). This CDR3 spans 16 amino acids. V was trimmed by 1 base and J by 11 bases, leaving 23 bases between them. Germline CDR1 SEHNR, CDR2 FQNEAQ (reference sequence). CDR3 coding DNA: TGTGCCAGCAGCTTAGATTCGAGGGGTAGTTGGAATGAGCAGTACTTC. This gives the protein CASSLDSRGSWNEQYF.